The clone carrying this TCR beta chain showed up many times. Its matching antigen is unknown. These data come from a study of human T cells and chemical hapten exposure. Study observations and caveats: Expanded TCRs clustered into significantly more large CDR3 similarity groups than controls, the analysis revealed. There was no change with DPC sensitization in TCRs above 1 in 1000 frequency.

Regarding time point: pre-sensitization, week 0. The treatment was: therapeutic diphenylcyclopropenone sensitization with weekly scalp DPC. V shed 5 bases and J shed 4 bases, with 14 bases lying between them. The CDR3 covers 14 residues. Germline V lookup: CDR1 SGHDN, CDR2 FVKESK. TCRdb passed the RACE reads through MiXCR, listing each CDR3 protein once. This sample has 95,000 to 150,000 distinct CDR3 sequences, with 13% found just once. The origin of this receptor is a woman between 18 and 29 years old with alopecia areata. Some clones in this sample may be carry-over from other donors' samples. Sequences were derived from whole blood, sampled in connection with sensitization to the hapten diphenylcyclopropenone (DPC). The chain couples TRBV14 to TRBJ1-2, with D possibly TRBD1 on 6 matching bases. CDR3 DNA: TGTGCCAGCAGCACCCAGGGGTTTGCCTATGGCTACACCTTC. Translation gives CASSTQGFAYGYTF.